This TCR beta chain derives from a study of identical twins. Unique molecular identifiers were in the cDNA, with template-switch universal primer binding. TCRdb processed the 5' RACE reads anew with MiXCR; each CDR3 protein has one entry. Counted here are approximately 500,000 distinct CDR3 sequences, about 16% occurring once; the ten biggest clones make up roughly 0.42%. Every donor was a healthy Caucasian. The germline gives CDR1 MGHRA, CDR2 YSYEKL. The CDR3 runs to 20 residues. V shed 2 bases and J 5 bases; nucleotides not matched to a gene: 13. The data were also submitted as part of a second study, on yellow fever vaccine responses in identical twins.

Sequencing was done on a sample of CD4+ T cells sorted from blood. The receptor comes from a woman younger than 35 in good health. The chain couples TRBV4-1 to TRBJ2-2, with 14 bases matching TRBD2. The DNA of the CDR3 is TGCGCCAGCAGCCAACTCGCCGGGACTAGCGGGAGCCTCAGGACCGGGGAGCTGTTTTTT. Translation: CASSQLAGTSGSLRTGELFF.